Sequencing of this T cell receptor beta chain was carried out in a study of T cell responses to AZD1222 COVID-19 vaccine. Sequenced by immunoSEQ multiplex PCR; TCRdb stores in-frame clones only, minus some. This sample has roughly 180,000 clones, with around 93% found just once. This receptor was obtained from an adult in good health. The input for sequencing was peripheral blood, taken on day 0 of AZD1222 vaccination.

This chain's CDR3 is CASSVVGQRGYTF. The CDR3 nucleotides are TGTGCCAGCAGCGTAGTGGGACAGAGGGGCTACACCTTC. The V call is TRBV9, the J call TRBJ1-2; TRBD1 matches 7 bases. The length of the CDR3 is 13 residues. From germline, CDR1 is SGDLS and CDR2 YYNGEE. With V trimmed by 0 bases and J by 8 bases, 4 bases remained unmatched. Supplemented by reference TRBV9 and TRBJ1-2, the full variable domain reads DSGVTQTPKHLITATGQRVTLRCSPRSGDLSVYWYQQSLDQGLQFLIQYYNGEERAKGNILERFSAQQFPDLHSELNLSSLELGDSALYFCASSVVGQRGYTFGSGTRLTVV.